The rows below give T cell receptor beta chains drawn from one sample of a study of blood T cell repertoires in COVID-19. Clones were read by immunoSEQ multiplex PCR, and TCRdb kept only the in-frame ones, dropping some. The sample contains about 110,000 clones, about 87% of which appear only once. The sample taken for sequencing was peripheral blood. The source is a human donor in a cohort sampled during active COVID-19. CDR3s leave out the opening cysteine and the closing phenylalanine or tryptophan. The order of the fields is J gene, V gene, CDR3 protein.

j_gene: TRBJ2-2
v_gene: TRBV3-1/TRBV3-2
CDR3aa: ASSQDQGQGLF

j_gene: TRBJ2-1
v_gene: TRBV4-1
CDR3aa: ASSGDYDNEQF

j_gene: TRBJ2-7
v_gene: TRBV12-3/TRBV12-4
CDR3aa: ASSLSGYEQY

j_gene: TRBJ2-1
v_gene: TRBV15
CDR3aa: ATTKTSGAFGEQF

j_gene: TRBJ2-4
v_gene: TRBV4-3
CDR3aa: ASSPRTSGNIQY

j_gene: TRBJ2-1
v_gene: TRBV19
CDR3aa: ASSIEGLAGVAYNEQF

j_gene: TRBJ1-1
v_gene: TRBV9
CDR3aa: ASSVGDTTEAF

j_gene: TRBJ1-4
v_gene: TRBV6-2/TRBV6-3
CDR3aa: ASSSTDRSNEKLF

j_gene: TRBJ1-2
v_gene: TRBV5-6
CDR3aa: ASSSWMRGGYT

j_gene: TRBJ2-1
v_gene: TRBV7-2
CDR3aa: ASSLSGRVYNEQF

j_gene: TRBJ1-5
v_gene: TRBV2
CDR3aa: ASSVDRGQGYQPQH

j_gene: TRBJ2-5
v_gene: TRBV5-1
CDR3aa: ASSHWDYPETQY

j_gene: TRBJ2-3
v_gene: TRBV2
CDR3aa: ASNGLAGGLWSDTQY

j_gene: TRBJ2-6
v_gene: TRBV25-1
CDR3aa: ASSRTGEKTNVLT

j_gene: TRBJ2-5
v_gene: TRBV11-2
CDR3aa: ASSLVFADQETQY

j_gene: TRBJ2-3
v_gene: TRBV7-2
CDR3aa: ASSPTGRQDTQY

j_gene: TRBJ1-6
v_gene: TRBV3-1/TRBV3-2
CDR3aa: ASSPQGGRHSPLH

j_gene: TRBJ1-1
v_gene: TRBV5-1
CDR3aa: ASSLGGQSTEAF

j_gene: TRBJ2-1
v_gene: TRBV5-4
CDR3aa: ASSSPARLAVTNEQF

j_gene: TRBJ2-1
v_gene: TRBV28
CDR3aa: ASSSPMSSAGTGEYNEQF

j_gene: TRBJ1-2
v_gene: TRBV19
CDR3aa: ASSTGGQGASYGYT

j_gene: TRBJ1-1
v_gene: TRBV19
CDR3aa: ASSWGRGAEAF

j_gene: TRBJ1-6
v_gene: TRBV6-5
CDR3aa: AVQGVGSPLH

j_gene: TRBJ2-3
v_gene: TRBV19
CDR3aa: ASSINGVRGQGRITQY

j_gene: TRBJ1-1
v_gene: TRBV11-2
CDR3aa: ASSLWGGLSNTEAF

j_gene: TRBJ1-2
v_gene: TRBV25-1
CDR3aa: ASSELGGGYGYT

j_gene: TRBJ1-2
v_gene: TRBV6-1
CDR3aa: ASSDQRGNSIVSNYGYT

j_gene: TRBJ1-1
v_gene: TRBV7-9
CDR3aa: ATRQGNTEAF

j_gene: TRBJ2-2
v_gene: TRBV28
CDR3aa: ASSLAGGPTGELF

j_gene: TRBJ2-6
v_gene: TRBV5-4
CDR3aa: ASSSTGIGANVLT

j_gene: TRBJ2-7
v_gene: TRBV7-2
CDR3aa: ASSLEGLAYEQY

j_gene: TRBJ1-4
v_gene: TRBV2
CDR3aa: ASSDPRRRSNEKLF

j_gene: TRBJ2-3
v_gene: TRBV13
CDR3aa: ASSLKAMGARTDTQY

j_gene: TRBJ1-1
v_gene: TRBV11-3
CDR3aa: ASSPSGVNTEAF

j_gene: TRBJ2-3
v_gene: TRBV7-9
CDR3aa: ASSPRGQGSTDTQY

j_gene: TRBJ2-2
v_gene: TRBV18
CDR3aa: ASTQQGPANTGELF

j_gene: TRBJ2-3
v_gene: TRBV19
CDR3aa: ASSMVLAGYTDTQY